This T cell receptor (beta chain) appears in the sequencing data of a study of blood T cell repertoires in COVID-19. V lost 3 bases to trimming and J lost 6 bases, with 5 bases between them. CDR1 LGHDT and CDR2 YNNKEL come from the germline V gene (reference sequence). The CDR3 has 12 residues. How the authors handled the data: Cell counts per sample came from amplifying reference gene primers. Some clones are missing from TCRdb's copy, which holds only in-frame ones; the method was immunoSEQ multiplex PCR. V and J calls and clone size are given by that table; D and trimming were obtained from the DNA. The sample shows roughly 78,000 clones, over 80% of them seen only once.

Sequenced sample: peripheral blood. The genes are TRBV3-1 (or the pseudogene TRBV3-2) and TRBJ2-2; D possibly corresponds to TRBD2 (5 bases). The receptor comes from a man in his forties or fifties with COVID-19, enrolled during active disease. In DNA form, the CDR3 reads TGTGCCAGCAGCCAGAGGGCCGGGGAGCTGTTTTTT. It yields the protein CASSQRAGELFF.